This T cell receptor (beta chain) originates from a study of cytomegalovirus exposure and HLA in healthy donors. 13 Jbeta primers and 60 Vbeta primers were used for the PCR. Some clones are missing from TCRdb's copy, which holds only in-frame ones; the method was immunoSEQ multiplex PCR. Here the sample spans about 83,000 clones, about four fifths being singletons. V dropped 3 bases and J dropped 1; count of bases not matched to a gene: 2. The germline V gene has CDR1 SGHAT and CDR2 FQDESV (reference sequence). This CDR3 is built from 14 residues. The TCR sequence derives from a man in his 60s in good health and CMV-seronegative. Specimen: PBMCs. The chain carries TRBV11-1 and TRBJ1-1; 7 positions agree with TRBD1. The CDR3 DNA reads TGTGCCAGCAGCTTGGACAGGACGAACACTGAAGCTTTCTTT. Protein product: CASSLDRTNTEAFF.